A single sample gave rise to the 8 T cell receptor beta chains below, sequenced in a study of molecular identifiers for immune sequencing clone quantification. TCRdb passed the PCR reads through MiXCR, listing each CDR3 protein once. Found here are approximately 680,000 distinct CDR3 sequences, about 25% of them singletons; the top ten hold about 0.81%. Sequencing input: naive CD8+ T cells from blood, with Jurkat cell RNA spiked in. Documented subset: FACS-sorted CD8+CD4-CCR7+CD45RA+ naive T cells. The source is a human donor in good health. Some libraries in this study had Jurkat cell RNA spiked in.

This clonotype has ten or more counts. The chain recombines TRBV7-9 with TRBJ1-1; D gene uncertain. CDR3 length: 13 residues. The germline V gene has CDR1 SEHNR and CDR2 FQNEAQ (reference sequence). V dropped 2 bases and J dropped 5 bases, with 9 bases sitting between them. CDR3 residues: CASSLNSGTEAFF. The CDR3, as DNA: TGTGCCAGCAGCTTAAACAGCGGGACTGAAGCTTTCTTT.

The V call is TRBV7-9, the J call TRBJ2-2; D ambiguous. V was cut by 0 bases and J by 4 bases, with 6 bases left in between. This CDR3 has 14 residues. Germline-derived CDR1 and CDR2 are SEHNR and FQNEAQ (reference sequence). The CDR3, as DNA: TGTGCCAGCAGCTTAGCAGGGATCACCGGGGAGCTGTTTTTT. Residues: CASSLAGITGELFF.

The chain has TRBV5-1 and TRBJ2-7; no firm D call. V dropped 8 bases and J dropped 0 bases, with 15 bases sitting between them. The CDR3 extends over 14 amino acids. Germline V gene sequence: CDR1 SGHRS, CDR2 YFSETQ. For the CDR3, the DNA is TGCGCCAGTACCTTATCGGTCAACTCCTACGAGCAGTACTTC. This sequence encodes CASTLSVNSYEQYF.

This clonotype was observed at least ten times. The chain uses TRBV9 and TRBJ1-1, with D unclear. V lost 6 bases and J 3 bases, leaving 9 bases between the germline ends. The V gene's germline CDR1 is SGDLS and CDR2 YYNGEE. The CDR3 runs to 12 residues. CDR3 DNA: TGTGCCAGCACCCCCCAGGACACTGAAGCTTTCTTT. Translated, it gives CASTPQDTEAFF.

Concerning this clonotype itself: Being one base from a much bigger clone, this may be a read error. CDR3 sequence (DNA): TGTGCCAGCTACGGCGGGGAGCGGGAGCATACAGATACGCAGTATTTT. Protein sequence: CASYGGEREHTDTQYF. The V call is TRBV28, the J call TRBJ2-3; 8 bases line up with TRBD2. Germline V gene sequence: CDR1 MDHEN, CDR2 SYDVKM. The CDR3 sequence is 16 residues long. Trimming took 8 bases from V and 3 from J; bases not matched to a gene: 13.

This clonotype came up a few times. The chain joins TRBV7-9 to TRBJ1-2, with 9 bases lining up with TRBD1. This CDR3 is 14 amino acids long. J was trimmed by 4 bases and V by 5 bases; bases with no gene match: 5. Germline V gene data show CDR1 as SEHNR and CDR2 as FQNEAQ (reference sequence). The CDR3 sequence is CASSTGQGGYGYTF. The CDR3 DNA is TGTGCCAGCAGCACGGGACAGGGAGGCTATGGCTACACCTTC.

This clonotype was counted between two and nine times. This chain connects TRBV9 to TRBJ2-2; TRBD2 matches 7 bases. Germline CDR1 is SGDLS and CDR2 is YYNGEE. After removal of 4 bases from V and 3 bases from J, the junction contained 12 bases not matched to a gene. The CDR3 covers 17 residues. CDR3 region: CASSPESRDYHTGELFF. The CDR3 DNA is TGTGCCAGCAGCCCAGAAAGCCGGGACTACCACACCGGGGAGCTGTTTTTT. The full variable domain, completed using reference TRBV9 and TRBJ2-2, is DSGVTQTPKHLITATGQRVTLRCSPRSGDLSVYWYQQSLDQGLQFLIQYYNGEERAKGNILERFSAQQFPDLHSELNLSSLELGDSALYFCASSPESRDYHTGELFFGEGSRLTVL.

This clonotype has only a few counts. The chain joins TRBV19 to TRBJ2-7; TRBD1 is a possible D gene (5 bases). Trimming left V 5 bases short and J 5 bases short, with 16 bases between. The CDR3 is 14 amino acids. Germline CDR1 LNHDA, CDR2 SQIVND (reference sequence). The CDR3 region is CASSDSDDLDEQYF. CDR3 DNA sequence: TGTGCCAGTAGTGACAGTGACGACCTTGACGAGCAGTACTTC.